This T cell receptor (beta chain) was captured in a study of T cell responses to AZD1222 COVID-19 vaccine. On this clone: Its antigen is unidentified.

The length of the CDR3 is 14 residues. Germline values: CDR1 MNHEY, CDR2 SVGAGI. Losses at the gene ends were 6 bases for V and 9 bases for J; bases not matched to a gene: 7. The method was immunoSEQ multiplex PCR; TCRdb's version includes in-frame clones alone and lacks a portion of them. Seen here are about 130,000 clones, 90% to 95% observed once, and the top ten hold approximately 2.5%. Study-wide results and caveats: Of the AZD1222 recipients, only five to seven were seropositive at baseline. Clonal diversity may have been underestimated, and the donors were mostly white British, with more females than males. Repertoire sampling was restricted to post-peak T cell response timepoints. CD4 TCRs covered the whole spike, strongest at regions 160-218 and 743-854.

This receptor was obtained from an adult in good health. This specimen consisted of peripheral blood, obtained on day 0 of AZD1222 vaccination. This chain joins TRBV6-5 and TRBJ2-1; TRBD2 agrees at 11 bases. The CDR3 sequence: CASSPLAGGVEQFF. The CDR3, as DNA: TGTGCCAGCAGCCCCCTAGCGGGAGGTGTTGAGCAGTTCTTC.